Listed below are T cell receptor beta chains from one sample, sequenced in a study of blood T cell repertoires in COVID-19. Sequencing was performed with immunoSEQ multiplex PCR; in TCRdb, only in-frame clones are kept and a portion is missing. Here the sample spans approximately 400,000 clones, 85% to 90% being singletons. Sequencing was done on a sample of PBMCs or T cells enriched from blood (not recorded which). Receptors originate from a woman between 18 and 29 years old who had recovered from COVID-19. Each CDR3 is given with its conserved first and last residue. A D gene is named only where the DNA matches it firmly. A row's size may be missing; if present it is once, few, many or a size class.

-	10	TRBV29-1	TRBJ1-2	-	TGCAGCGTTGATGGGCAGGGCTACACCTTC	CSVDGQGYTF
-	17	TRBV5-1	TRBJ1-1	-	TGCGCCAGCAGCTGGCCTTCCAGCGAGGGTATGAACACTGAAGCTTTCTTT	CASSWPSSEGMNTEAFF
-	12	TRBV7-9	TRBJ1-4	once	TGTGCCAGCAGCCCTGAGGGCGGAGAACTGTTTTTT	CASSPEGGELFF
-	14	TRBV6-5	TRBJ1-1	-	TGTGCCAGCAGTTACTCGATAGGGGACACTGAAGCTTTCTTT	CASSYSIGDTEAFF
-	17	TRBV4-2	TRBJ2-3	-	TGTGCCAGCAGCCAAGAAGGCAATCGGCGGGGAACAGATACGCAGTATTTT	CASSQEGNRRGTDTQYF
-	12	TRBV12-3/TRBV12-4	TRBJ2-7	-	TGTGCCAGCAGTTTAAAAGGGGACGAGCAGTACTTC	CASSLKGDEQYF
-	15	TRBV9	TRBJ1-1	-	TGTGCCAGCAACCTAGGGAGGGATATGAACACTGAAGCTTTCTTT	CASNLGRDMNTEAFF
TRBD1	15	TRBV7-3	TRBJ2-3	-	TGTGCCAGCAGCTCCACAGGGGGCGCGTCAGATACGCAGTATTTT	CASSSTGGASDTQYF
TRBD1	15	TRBV28	TRBJ2-7	-	TGTGCCAGCAGTTCATTGGGACAGATCTCCTACGAGCAGTACTTC	CASSSLGQISYEQYF
-	13	TRBV5-5	TRBJ2-4	-	TGTGCCAGCAGCCCGCGTGGCAAAAACATTCAGTACTTC	CASSPRGKNIQYF
-	13	TRBV2	TRBJ1-1	-	TGTGCCATCCGACAAGCGGGGACCGGTGAAGCTTTCTTT	CAIRQAGTGEAFF
-	15	TRBV4-2	TRBJ2-3	-	TGTGCCAGCAGCCAAGAACTAGATCCGTTGGATACGCAGTATTTT	CASSQELDPLDTQYF
-	13	TRBV5-6	TRBJ1-1	-	TGTGCCAGCAGCCACGGGAGGAACACTGAAGCTTTCTTT	CASSHGRNTEAFF
TRBD1	16	TRBV9	TRBJ1-2	-	TGTGCCAGCAGCGGACCGACAGGGGGCCCTAACTATGGCTACACCTTC	CASSGPTGGPNYGYTF
TRBD2	15	TRBV6-5	TRBJ2-1	-	TGTGCCAGCAGACCTAGCGGGGCTCGCTACAATGAGCAGTTCTTC	CASRPSGARYNEQFF
-	14	TRBV7-3	TRBJ1-1	-	TGTGCCAGCAGTTTCAGCGCTCTGAACACTGAAGCTTTCTTT	CASSFSALNTEAFF
TRBD1	14	TRBV19	TRBJ1-1	-	TGTGCCAGTATTTCGACAGGGGGCCTCACTGAAGCTTTCTTT	CASISTGGLTEAFF
-	12	TRBV20-1	TRBJ1-2	once	TGCAGTGCTAGTAACGGGGTCGTGGGCTACACCTTC	CSASNGVVGYTF
-	12	TRBV2	TRBJ1-1	-	TGTGCCAGCGTGCGGGGGTACACTGAAGCTTTCTTT	CASVRGYTEAFF
-	15	TRBV2	TRBJ1-4	-	TGTGCCAGCATGATTGAAAGGGGAGGGGGTGAAAAACTGTTTTTT	CASMIERGGGEKLFF
TRBD2	15	TRBV6-5	TRBJ2-7	-	TGTGCCAGCAGTTACTCCGGGGGGGGGATTTACGAGCAGTACTTC	CASSYSGGGIYEQYF
-	14	TRBV5-1	TRBJ1-4	-	TGCGCCAGCAGCTGGGGAGCGTCTTCCGAAAAACTGTTTTTT	CASSWGASSEKLFF
-	15	TRBV7-9	TRBJ1-5	once	TGTGCCAGCAGCTCCGGCGCAGGTTCGAATCAGCCCCAGCATTTT	CASSSGAGSNQPQHF
-	16	TRBV28	TRBJ1-3	-	TGTGCCAGCAGTTCTAACACGGGGGTCTCTGGAAACACCATATATTTT	CASSSNTGVSGNTIYF
TRBD2	14	TRBV30	TRBJ2-3	-	TGTGCCTGGACGGGGGGGCCAAACACAGATACGCAGTATTTT	CAWTGGPNTDTQYF
-	17	TRBV19	TRBJ2-3	-	TGTGCCAGCGAACGTGGGGGCAGGGGTGGGGGCACAGATACGCAGTATTTT	CASERGGRGGGTDTQYF
-	14	TRBV3-1/TRBV3-2	TRBJ2-7	-	TGTGCCAGCATTCCGGAGGTTCGCTGCTACGAGCAGTACTTC	CASIPEVRCYEQYF
-	14	TRBV4-1	TRBJ2-1	-	TGCGCCAGCAGCCAAGATGAGGCTAGCAGTAGGGAGTTCTTC	CASSQDEASSREFF
-	13	TRBV19	TRBJ1-1	-	TGTGCCAGTAGTCCCACTGCGGTCACTGAAGCTTTCTTT	CASSPTAVTEAFF
-	15	TRBV5-1	TRBJ1-1	-	TGCGCCAGCAGCTTGGGCAACAGGGTTTGGGCTGAAGCTTTCTTT	CASSLGNRVWAEAFF
TRBD2	18	TRBV5-1	TRBJ2-3	-	TGCGCCAGCAGCTTCGGACTAGCGGGATCAACTAGCACAGATACGCAGTATTTT	CASSFGLAGSTSTDTQYF
-	12	TRBV15	TRBJ1-6	-	TGTGCCACCAGCAGGGAGAATTCACCCCTCCACTTT	CATSRENSPLHF
-	12	TRBV6-5	TRBJ2-3	-	TGTGCCAGCAGCCTCGAGACAGATACGCAGTATTTT	CASSLETDTQYF
TRBD2	15	TRBV5-1	TRBJ2-5	-	TGCGCCAGCAGCTTGGGGGCGGGGGTACAAGAGACCCAGTACTTC	CASSLGAGVQETQYF
TRBD2	15	TRBV7-9	TRBJ2-1	-	TGTGCCAGCAGCTTAGGACTAGCGGGGGTCGATGAGCAGTTCTTC	CASSLGLAGVDEQFF
-	12	TRBV19	TRBJ1-2	-	TGTGCCAGTAGTATGGGGCCAGATGGCTACACCTTC	CASSMGPDGYTF
-	17	TRBV7-9	TRBJ2-3	few	TGTGCCAGCAGCGGCCGGGACTCCGGACACAGCACAGATACGCAGTATTTT	CASSGRDSGHSTDTQYF
TRBD1	15	TRBV9	TRBJ2-7	-	TGTGCCAGCAGCGCAGCACAGGGGCGGACCTACGAGCAGTACTTC	CASSAAQGRTYEQYF
-	16	TRBV9	TRBJ2-3	-	TGTGCCAGCAGCGTATCGCAGGGGCTGGCCACAGATACGCAGTATTTT	CASSVSQGLATDTQYF
TRBD1	16	TRBV14	TRBJ1-1	-	TGTGCCAGCAGCCCCTTGAAAAAAGGGGGCAACACTGAAGCTTTCTTT	CASSPLKKGGNTEAFF
-	14	TRBV7-2	TRBJ2-7	-	TGTGCCAGCAGCTTAGATAGATTCTCCTACGAGCAGTACTTC	CASSLDRFSYEQYF
-	15	TRBV11-2	TRBJ2-1	-	TGTGCCAGCAGCTTCCGGGCTACCGGGGGAAATGAGCAGTTCTTC	CASSFRATGGNEQFF
TRBD1	13	TRBV7-9	TRBJ2-7	-	TGTGCCAGCAGCGCTCCGGGACAGGGACAGCAGTACTTC	CASSAPGQGQQYF
-	14	TRBV5-1	TRBJ2-1	-	TGCGCCAGCAGCCCGGCAACAGGTGGCAATGAGCAGTTCTTC	CASSPATGGNEQFF
-	12	TRBV27	TRBJ1-2	-	TGTGCCAGCAGTTTCGGGGGGCACGGCTACACCTTC	CASSFGGHGYTF
TRBD1	16	TRBV25-1	TRBJ1-6	-	TGTGCCAGCACCATGGACAGGGGGCGTTATAATTCACCCCTCCACTTT	CASTMDRGRYNSPLHF
-	17	TRBV7-2	TRBJ2-7	-	TGTGCCAGCAGCTTACTTGCAGGGGCCCCAAGCTCCTACGAGCAGTACTTC	CASSLLAGAPSSYEQYF
-	15	TRBV9	TRBJ1-5	once	TGTGCCAGCAGCGTGGGGTCCGAGGGAAATCAGCCCCAGCATTTT	CASSVGSEGNQPQHF
TRBD1	15	TRBV7-2	TRBJ1-5	once	TGTGCCAGCAGCTCACAGGGGGCGATGAGAGATCGCCAGCATTTT	CASSSQGAMRDRQHF
TRBD1	15	TRBV6-5	TRBJ2-7	-	TGTGCCAGCAGTTACTCGATTCAGGGGGCATACGAGCAGTACTTC	CASSYSIQGAYEQYF
-	12	TRBV7-9	TRBJ1-4	few	TGTGCCAGCAGCCGAGACTCTCGGAAACTGTTTTTT	CASSRDSRKLFF
-	15	TRBV7-2	TRBJ2-3	once	TGTGCCAGCAGCTTGGCCTCGGCCAGGGATGGTACGCAGTATTTT	CASSLASARDGTQYF
TRBD1	13	TRBV7-9	TRBJ1-2	-	TGTGCCAGCAGCTATATGACAGGGGTGGGCTACACCTTC	CASSYMTGVGYTF
-	16	TRBV27	TRBJ2-2	-	TGTGCCAGCAGTTTATCTACCAGCACGGGTGCCGGGGAGCTGTTTTTT	CASSLSTSTGAGELFF
-	16	TRBV9	TRBJ1-1	-	TGTGCCAGCAGCGGCGCAGGGGAAATGCGTAACACTGAAGCTTTCTTT	CASSGAGEMRNTEAFF
TRBD2	17	TRBV11-2	TRBJ2-2	-	TGTGCCAGCAGCCGTCCCCTAGCGGGGGGGCGTGTCGGGGAGCTGTTTTTT	CASSRPLAGGRVGELFF
-	14	TRBV4-1	TRBJ1-5	-	TGCGCCAGCAGCCTTAGAGCCCGTAGTCAGCCCCAGCATTTT	CASSLRARSQPQHF
-	15	TRBV18	TRBJ1-4	-	TGTGCCAGCTCACCGCTCGAAACTACTAATGAAAAACTGTTTTTT	CASSPLETTNEKLFF
-	16	TRBV6-5	TRBJ2-1	-	TGTGCCAGCAGTTACTCAGGGGGAATCTCCTACAATGAGCAGTTCTTC	CASSYSGGISYNEQFF
-	15	TRBV5-1	TRBJ1-4	-	TGCGCCAGCAGCCCCTCACACCTTTTGGAGGAAAAACTGTTTTTT	CASSPSHLLEEKLFF